The 20 T cell receptor beta chains presented below share a single source sample, sequenced in a study of cytomegalovirus exposure and HLA in healthy donors. 13 Jbeta primers and 60 Vbeta primers were used for the PCR. Assay used: immunoSEQ multiplex PCR; TCRdb lists only in-frame clones, some missing. The data contain 55,000 to 70,000 clones, around 81% of them singletons. Sequences were obtained from PBMCs. Receptors were obtained from a male donor in good health and CMV-seronegative.

The chain joins TRBV4-3 to TRBJ1-1; 9 bases align to TRBD1. The length of the CDR3 is 15 residues. The germline CDR1 and CDR2 sequences are LGHNA and YSLEER. The junction had 11 bases not matched to a gene; V was cut back by 7 bases and J by 5 bases. The CDR3 region has the DNA TGCGCCAGCACCTCATGGGACAGGGAGGGAACTGAAGCTTTCTTT. It codes for CASTSWDREGTEAFF.

The V and J genes are TRBV5-6 and TRBJ1-2, with TRBD1 as a possible D gene (6 bases). V was shortened by 4 bases and J by 8 bases, with 27 bases between the two germline ends. This CDR3 region has 17 residues. Germline CDR1 SGHDT, CDR2 YYEEEE. Here the CDR3 reads CASSPDRFASTGQGYTF. CDR3 DNA sequence: TGTGCCAGCAGCCCGGACCGTTTCGCATCTACAGGGCAAGGCTACACCTTC.

The V gene is TRBV14, the J gene TRBJ1-2; unclear D gene. Trimming stripped 5 bases from V and 7 bases from J, with 14 bases between. Germline V gene lookup returns CDR1 SGHDN and CDR2 FVKESK. This CDR3 is 13 amino acids long. The CDR3 DNA reads as TGTGCCAGCAGCGAGGGAATGAGAGGTGGCTACACCTTC. Amino acids: CASSEGMRGGYTF.

V and J are TRBV5-1 and TRBJ1-1; perhaps TRBD1 as D (5 bases). V was shortened by 1 base and J by 7 bases, with 14 bases between the two germline ends. Germline V CDR1 and CDR2: SGHRS, YFSETQ. This CDR3 region has 14 residues. The chain's CDR3 is CASSLSTGVNEAFF. CDR3 bases: TGCGCCAGCAGCTTGAGCACAGGCGTAAATGAAGCTTTCTTT.

This sequence joins TRBV30 and TRBJ1-5, with D uncertain. Germline assignment: CDR1 GTSNPN and CDR2 SVGIG (reference sequence). V was pared by 2 bases and J by 0 bases, with 8 bases between. This CDR3 is 14 amino acids long. CDR3 amino acids: CAWSLSVSNQPQHF. The CDR3 nucleotides are TGTGCCTGGAGTCTAAGCGTTAGCAATCAGCCCCAGCATTTT.

This chain uses TRBV6-1 with TRBJ1-5; D is uncertain. Germline CDR1 MNHNS, CDR2 SASEGT. The CDR3 sequence is 12 residues long. The V end was cut by 3 bases, the J end by 4 bases, with 4 bases between. CDR3 sequence reads: CASSELNQPQHF. The CDR3 DNA is TGTGCCAGCAGTGAGCTAAATCAGCCCCAGCATTTT.

The CDR3 coding sequence is TGTGCCAGCAGCTTAGAGGACTACGAGCAGTACTTC. Translation: CASSLEDYEQYF. This chain links TRBV5-4 with TRBJ2-7; unclear D gene. Trimming removed 2 bases from V and 3 bases from J, with 6 bases in between. The germline CDR1 and CDR2 sequences are SGHNT and YYREEE (reference sequence). This CDR3 has 12 amino acids. The whole variable domain, filled in from reference TRBV5-4 and TRBJ2-7, reads ETGVTQSPTHLIKTRGQQVTLRCSSQSGHNTVSWYQQALGQGPQFIFQYYREEENGRGNFPPRFSGLQFPNYSSELNVNALELDDSALYLCASSLEDYEQYFGPGTRLTVT.

The V call is TRBV4-2, the J call TRBJ1-2; 10 bases are shared with TRBD1. The CDR3 runs to 17 residues. Germline CDR1 and CDR2: LGHNA and YNFKEQ. After removal of 4 bases from V and 8 bases from J, the junction contained 16 bases not matched to a gene. The CDR3 DNA follows: TGTGCCAGCAGCCTCGACCGGGACAGGGGCCCTCGGGGGGGCTACACCTTC. This gives the protein CASSLDRDRGPRGGYTF.

The chain couples TRBV4-1 to TRBJ2-5, with D possibly being TRBD1 (6 bases). The end of the DNA aligns better with TRBJ2-7, so the J call may be wrong. In germline, CDR1 is MGHRA, CDR2 YSYEKL. This CDR3 comprises 14 residues. The CDR3: CASSQLAQGYEQYF. The CDR3 DNA is TGCGCCAGCAGCCAACTGGCGCAGGGGTACGAGCAGTACTTC.

The V gene is TRBV4-1, the J gene TRBJ2-2; 7 nucleotides align to TRBD1. The CDR3 length is 16 residues. Germline V gene sequence: CDR1 MGHRA, CDR2 YSYEKL. Germline trimming cut 2 bases from V and 5 bases from J; bases unmatched to any gene: 8. The CDR3 protein is CASSQRQGSRTGELFF. The CDR3 DNA reads TGCGCCAGCAGCCAACGACAGGGAAGCAGGACCGGGGAGCTGTTTTTT.

As regards this clone: One junction end does not reproduce the germline sequence, and a read error may be involved. V and J are TRBV11-1 and TRBJ2-6, with a tentative D call TRBD1 (5 bases). CDR1 and CDR2 from the germline V gene are SGHAT and FQDESV (reference sequence). This CDR3 is built from 15 residues. CDR3 region: CASSRRFSGANGLTF. In nucleotides, the CDR3 is TGTGCCAGCAGCAGAAGATTCTCTGGGGCCAACGGCCTGACTTTC.

The chain recombines TRBV7-3 with TRBJ2-2; D unresolved. V lost 5 bases to trimming and J lost 1 base, with 8 bases between them. The CDR3 has 14 amino acids. Per germline, CDR1 SGHTA and CDR2 FQGTGA. The CDR3: CASSKTVNTGELFF. CDR3 DNA: TGTGCCAGCAGCAAAACAGTGAACACCGGGGAGCTGTTTTTT.

The chain's CDR3 is CASSQDGLAGGRSSYNEQFF. For the CDR3, the DNA is TGCGCCAGCAGCCAAGATGGGCTAGCGGGGGGGCGTAGCTCCTACAATGAGCAGTTCTTC. This chain links TRBV4-1 with TRBJ2-1; 12 bases are a match to TRBD2. Germline CDR1 MGHRA, CDR2 YSYEKL. This CDR3 has 20 residues. Trimming removed 0 bases from V and 0 bases from J; junction bases left unmatched: 9.

The gene calls are TRBV29-1 and TRBJ2-7; D gene ambiguous. The CDR3 runs to 14 residues. Trimming took 4 bases from V and 1 from J, leaving 14 bases between them. Germline CDR1 SQVTM, CDR2 ANQGSEA. CDR3 coding DNA: TGCAGCGTTGGGGCAGACGTTTTGTCCTACGAGCAGTACTTC. Translated: CSVGADVLSYEQYF.

This sequence joins TRBV7-9 and TRBJ2-2; a weak D match, TRBD1 (5 bases). V lost 6 bases, J lost 1 base, and 21 bases lay in between. The germline V gene encodes CDR1 SEHNR and CDR2 FQNEAQ (reference sequence). The CDR3 consists of 18 residues. The CDR3, as DNA: TGTGCCAGCAGTCCTACCCGAAGGAGACAGAGGAACACCGGGGAGCTGTTTTTT. Translating it yields CASSPTRRRQRNTGELFF.

V gene TRBV28 combines with J gene TRBJ1-1; 7 positions match TRBD1. Looked up from germline, CDR1 is MDHEN and CDR2 is SYDVKM. The CDR3 totals 12 residues. DNA of the CDR3: TGTGCTGCCGCTACAGGGGCGGGTGAAGCTTTCTTT. It codes for CAAATGAGEAFF. The variable domain in full, completed from reference TRBV28 and TRBJ1-1, reads DVKVTQSSRYLVKRTGEKVFLECVQDMDHENMFWYRQDPGLGLRLIYFSYDVKMKEKGDIPEGYSVSREKKERFSLILESASTNQTSMYLCAAATGAGEAFFGQGTRLTVV.

V usage is TRBV9 and J usage is TRBJ2-1, with a weak D call TRBD1 (5 bases). The CDR3 sequence is 12 residues long. The germline CDR1 and CDR2 sequences are SGDLS and YYNGEE. V lost 3 bases to trimming and J lost 5 bases, with 6 bases between them. The CDR3 nucleotides are TGTGCCAGCAGCGGACAGCACAATGAGCAGTTCTTC. It translates to CASSGQHNEQFF.

The rearrangement joins TRBV6-5 to TRBJ1-6; a possible D gene is TRBD1 (6 bases). Germline assignment: CDR1 MNHEY and CDR2 SVGAGI. The CDR3 covers 16 residues. The V end lost 4 bases, the J end lost 0 bases, and 10 bases lay between the germline ends. CDR3 sequence (DNA): TGTGCCAGCAGTTCAGGGGCGAGCTCCTATAATTCACCCCTCCACTTT. This gives the protein CASSSGASSYNSPLHF.

The chain is built from TRBV18 and TRBJ1-2; the match to TRBD1 covers 8 bases. V gave up 3 bases and J gave up 5 bases; unmatched junction bases: 5. The CDR3 covers 14 residues. CDR1 and CDR2 from the germline V gene are KGHSH and LQKENI. The CDR3 reads CASSPGQALYGYTF. In DNA, the CDR3 is TGTGCCAGCTCACCGGGACAGGCCTTGTATGGCTACACCTTC.

This clone was recorded only once. The CDR3 DNA reads TGTGCCAGCTCGTTATGGAACACTGAAGCTTTCTTT. Encoded protein: CASSLWNTEAFF. The chain is built from TRBV7-2 and TRBJ1-1; D ambiguous. Germline V gene lookup returns CDR1 SGHTA and CDR2 FQGNSA. The CDR3 is 12 amino acids. Between the trimmed V and J ends, which lost 8 bases and 1 base, there was a span of 8 bases.